This T cell receptor beta chain was retrieved from a study of T and B cells in COVID-19 patients. The overall study: Recovered patients mostly had mild to moderate COVID-19 managed as outpatients. The recovered cohort's median age was around 31 years, versus around 70 years in active infection. General study findings and limits: There were 2,000 to 3,000 TCR clusters exclusive to the recovered cohort, 30 to 40 with low generation probability. Patients with COVID-19 reportedly showed strongly skewed T cell receptor beta variable and joining gene usage.

Multiplex PCR with BIOMED2 TRB-A/B primer pools amplified TRB rearrangements. MiXCR, run by TCRdb on the multiplex PCR reads, gives a single entry per CDR3 protein. The sample records several thousand distinct CDR3 sequences, 25% to 30% being singletons. With 3 bases clipped from V and 4 bases from J, the junction kept 7 bases outside the gene matches. The CDR3 runs to 17 residues. The germline V gene encodes CDR1 ENHRY and CDR2 SYGVKD. In regard to this clonotype: The antigen remains unidentified.

Blood genomic DNA input for TRB amplification was about 240-550 ng. The sequenced sample consisted of blood. The TCR comes from a human donor with active COVID-19. The donor label of this sample is uncertain. The J gene is TRBJ2-3, the V gene TRBV10-3; 13 bases align to TRBD2. The CDR3 DNA sequence: TGTGCCATCAGTGAACCTCGACTAGCGGGAGGTTCAGATACGCAGTATTTT. This encodes CAISEPRLAGGSDTQYF.